Sequencing of this TCR beta chain was carried out in a study of T cells in Graves' hyperthyroidism and ophthalmopathy. Study-wide results and limits: Onset of ophthalmopathy came a median 6.5 months after the model predicted it. Most clonotypes expanded in thyroid above 0.001 were likewise present in blood.

This clonotype was counted ten times or more. Its matching antigen is unknown. Amplified TCR beta CDR3 regions came from RNA transcripts. The HTBI primer set was used in a first-round RT-PCR of the TCR CDR3. TCRdb re-derived calls from the multiplex PCR reads in MiXCR, one entry per CDR3 protein. The sample has more than 450,000 distinct CDR3 sequences, 12% to 15% seen once. CDR1 SNHLY and CDR2 FYNNEI come from the germline V gene. The V and J ends lost 8 bases and 2 bases, in that order; junction bases with no gene match: 8. The CDR3 runs to 14 residues. No progression to ophthalmopathy during 18 months of follow-up defined stable disease. Diagnosing involved the use of clinical symptoms, serum thyroxine and TRAb, thyroid ultrasound and orbital computed tomography.

This sequence originates from a woman aged 40-49 years with Graves' hyperthyroidism. The chain employs TRBV2 and TRBJ2-5; 7 bases are a match to TRBD1. Input material: blood. The CDR3 loop is CASRGEGQQETQYF. The CDR3 DNA reads as TGTGCCAGCCGAGGAGAGGGACAGCAAGAGACCCAGTACTTC.